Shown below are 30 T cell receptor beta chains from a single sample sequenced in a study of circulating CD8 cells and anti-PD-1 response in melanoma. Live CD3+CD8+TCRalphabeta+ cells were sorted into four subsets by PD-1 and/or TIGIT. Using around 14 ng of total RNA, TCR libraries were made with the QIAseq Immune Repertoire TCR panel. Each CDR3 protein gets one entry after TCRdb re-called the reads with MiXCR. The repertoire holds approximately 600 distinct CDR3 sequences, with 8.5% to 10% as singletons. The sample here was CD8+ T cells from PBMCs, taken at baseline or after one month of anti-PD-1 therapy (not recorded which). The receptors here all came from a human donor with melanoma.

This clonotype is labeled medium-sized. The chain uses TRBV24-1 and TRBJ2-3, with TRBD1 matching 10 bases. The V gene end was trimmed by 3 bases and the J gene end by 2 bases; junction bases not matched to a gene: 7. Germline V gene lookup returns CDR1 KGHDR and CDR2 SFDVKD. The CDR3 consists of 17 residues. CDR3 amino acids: CATSDKRQGALTDTQYF. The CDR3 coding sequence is TGTGCCACCAGTGATAAAAGACAGGGGGCCCTCACAGATACGCAGTATTTT.

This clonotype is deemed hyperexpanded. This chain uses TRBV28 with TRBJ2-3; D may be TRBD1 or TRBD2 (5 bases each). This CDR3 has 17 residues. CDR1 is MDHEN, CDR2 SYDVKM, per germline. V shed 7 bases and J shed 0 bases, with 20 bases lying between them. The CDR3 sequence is CASTQPPWGSSTDTQYF. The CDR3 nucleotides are TGTGCCAGCACCCAGCCGCCATGGGGGTCTAGCACAGATACGCAGTATTTT.

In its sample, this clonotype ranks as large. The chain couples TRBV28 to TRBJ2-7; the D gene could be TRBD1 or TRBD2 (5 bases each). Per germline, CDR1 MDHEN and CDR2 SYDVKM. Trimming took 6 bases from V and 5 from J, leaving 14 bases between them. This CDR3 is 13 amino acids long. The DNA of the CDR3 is TGTGCCAGCAGGGCCCGGGACCCGAACGAGCAGTACTTC. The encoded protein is CASRARDPNEQYF. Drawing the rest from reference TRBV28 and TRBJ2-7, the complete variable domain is DVKVTQSSRYLVKRTGEKVFLECVQDMDHENMFWYRQDPGLGLRLIYFSYDVKMKEKGDIPEGYSVSREKKERFSLILESASTNQTSMYLCASRARDPNEQYFGPGTRLTVT.

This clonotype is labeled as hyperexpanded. Here the CDR3 reads CASSPTGYFGEQYF. The CDR3 DNA sequence: TGTGCCAGCTCACCCACAGGGTACTTCGGCGAGCAGTACTTC. This chain connects TRBV18 to TRBJ2-7; weak D call: TRBD1 (6 bases). Germline V gene lookup returns CDR1 KGHSH and CDR2 LQKENI. CDR3 length equals 14 residues. Deletions cut 3 bases from V and 6 bases from J, with 15 bases between.

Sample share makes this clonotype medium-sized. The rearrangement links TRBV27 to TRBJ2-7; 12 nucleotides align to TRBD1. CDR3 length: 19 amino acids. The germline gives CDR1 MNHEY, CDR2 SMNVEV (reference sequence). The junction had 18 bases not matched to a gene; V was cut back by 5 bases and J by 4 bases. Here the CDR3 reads CASSPRWEMPGQGAYEQYF. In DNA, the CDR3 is TGTGCCAGCAGTCCCCGATGGGAAATGCCGGGACAGGGGGCTTACGAGCAGTACTTC.

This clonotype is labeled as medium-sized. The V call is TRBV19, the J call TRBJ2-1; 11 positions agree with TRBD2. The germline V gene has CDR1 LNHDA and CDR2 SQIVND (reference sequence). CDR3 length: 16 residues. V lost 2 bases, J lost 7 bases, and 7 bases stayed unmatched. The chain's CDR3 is CASSISGSGRGNEQFF. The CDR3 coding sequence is TGTGCCAGTAGTATAAGCGGTAGCGGGAGGGGGAATGAGCAGTTCTTC.

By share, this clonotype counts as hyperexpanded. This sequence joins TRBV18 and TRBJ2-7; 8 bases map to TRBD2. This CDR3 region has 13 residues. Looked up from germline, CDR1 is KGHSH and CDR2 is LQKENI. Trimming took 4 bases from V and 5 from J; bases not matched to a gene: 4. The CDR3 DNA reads TGTGCCAGCTCACGGACTAGCATCCACGAGCAGTACTTC. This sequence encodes CASSRTSIHEQYF.

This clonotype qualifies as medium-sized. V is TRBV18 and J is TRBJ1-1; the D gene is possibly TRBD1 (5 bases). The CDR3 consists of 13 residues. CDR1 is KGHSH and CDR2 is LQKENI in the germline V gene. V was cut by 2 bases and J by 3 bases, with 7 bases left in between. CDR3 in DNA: TGTGCCAGCTCACCAGGAGGGGACACTGAAGCTTTCTTT. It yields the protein CASSPGGDTEAFF.

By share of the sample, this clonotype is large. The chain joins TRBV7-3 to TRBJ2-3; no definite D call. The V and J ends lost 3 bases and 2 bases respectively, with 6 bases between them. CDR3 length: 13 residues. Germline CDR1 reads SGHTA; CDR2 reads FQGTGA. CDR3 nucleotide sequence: TGTGCCAGCAGCTTCCGTCCCACAGATACGCAGTATTTT. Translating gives CASSFRPTDTQYF.

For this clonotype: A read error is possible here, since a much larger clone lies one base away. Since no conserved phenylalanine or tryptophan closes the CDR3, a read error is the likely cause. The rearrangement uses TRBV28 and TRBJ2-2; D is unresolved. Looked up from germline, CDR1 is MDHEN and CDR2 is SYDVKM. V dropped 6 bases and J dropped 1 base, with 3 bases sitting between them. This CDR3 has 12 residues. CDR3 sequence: CASSQNTGELFL. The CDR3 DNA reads TGTGCCAGCAGCCAGAACACCGGGGAGCTGTTTCTT.

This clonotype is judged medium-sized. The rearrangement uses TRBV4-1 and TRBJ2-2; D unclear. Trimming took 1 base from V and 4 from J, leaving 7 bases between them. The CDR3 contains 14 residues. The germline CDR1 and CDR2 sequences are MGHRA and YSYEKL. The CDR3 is CASSQALGTGELFF. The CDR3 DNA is TGCGCCAGCAGCCAAGCCCTCGGCACCGGGGAGCTGTTTTTT.

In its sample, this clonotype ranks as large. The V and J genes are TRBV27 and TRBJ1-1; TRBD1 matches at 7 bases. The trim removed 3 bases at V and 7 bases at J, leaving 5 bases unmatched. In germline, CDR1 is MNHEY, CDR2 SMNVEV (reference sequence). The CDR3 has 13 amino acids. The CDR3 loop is CASSLTGSDEAFF. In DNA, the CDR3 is TGTGCCAGCAGTTTGACAGGGAGTGATGAAGCTTTCTTT.

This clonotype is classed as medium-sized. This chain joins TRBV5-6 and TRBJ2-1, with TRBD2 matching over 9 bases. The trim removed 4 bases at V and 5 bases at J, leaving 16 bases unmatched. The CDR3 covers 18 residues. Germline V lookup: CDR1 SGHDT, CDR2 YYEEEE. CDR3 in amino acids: CASSPGGLYSGRNNEQFF. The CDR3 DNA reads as TGTGCCAGCAGCCCAGGGGGGTTATATAGCGGGAGAAACAATGAGCAGTTCTTC.

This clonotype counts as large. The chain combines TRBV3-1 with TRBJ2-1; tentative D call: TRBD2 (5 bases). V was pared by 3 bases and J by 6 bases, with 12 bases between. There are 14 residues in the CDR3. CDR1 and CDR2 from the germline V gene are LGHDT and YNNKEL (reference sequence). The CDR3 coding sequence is TGTGCCAGCAGCCAGACACTAGGCCCCAATGAGCAGTTCTTC. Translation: CASSQTLGPNEQFF.

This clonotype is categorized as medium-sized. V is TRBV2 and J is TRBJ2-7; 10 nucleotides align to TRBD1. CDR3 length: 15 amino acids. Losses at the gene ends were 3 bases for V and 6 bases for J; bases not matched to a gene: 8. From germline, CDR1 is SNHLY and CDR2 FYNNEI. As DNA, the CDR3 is TGTGCCAGCAGTGAGGTGGGACAGGGGAGGCGCGAGCAGTACTTC. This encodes CASSEVGQGRREQYF.

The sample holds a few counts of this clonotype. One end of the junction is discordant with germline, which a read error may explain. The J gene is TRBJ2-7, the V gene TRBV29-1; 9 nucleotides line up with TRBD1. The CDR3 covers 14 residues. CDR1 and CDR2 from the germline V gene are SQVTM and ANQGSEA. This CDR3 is CSVEDAPTGGEQCF. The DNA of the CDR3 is TGCAGCGTTGAAGATGCGCCGACAGGGGGAGAGCAGTGCTTC.

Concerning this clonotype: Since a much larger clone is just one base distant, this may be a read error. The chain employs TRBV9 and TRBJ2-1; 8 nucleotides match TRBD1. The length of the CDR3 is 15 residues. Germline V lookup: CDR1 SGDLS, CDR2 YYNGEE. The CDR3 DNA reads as TGTGCCAGCAGCGGCGGACAGGGTGGGTACAATGAGCAGCTCTTC. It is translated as CASSGGQGGYNEQLF.

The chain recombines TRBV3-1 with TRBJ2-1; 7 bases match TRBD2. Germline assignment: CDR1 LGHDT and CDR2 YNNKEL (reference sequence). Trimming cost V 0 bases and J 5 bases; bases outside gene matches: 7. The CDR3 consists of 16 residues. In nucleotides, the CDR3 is TGTGCCAGCAGCCAAGATCTCTGGGGGGGGGACAATGAGCAGTTCTTC. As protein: CASSQDLWGGDNEQFF.

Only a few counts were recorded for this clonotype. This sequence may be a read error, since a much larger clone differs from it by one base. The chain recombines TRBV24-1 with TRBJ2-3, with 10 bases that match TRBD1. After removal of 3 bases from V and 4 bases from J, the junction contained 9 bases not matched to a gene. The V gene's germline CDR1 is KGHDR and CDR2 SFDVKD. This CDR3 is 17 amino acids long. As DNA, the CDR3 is TGTGCCACCAGTGATAAAAGACAGGGGGCCCTCGCAGATACGCAGTATTTT. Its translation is CATSDKRQGALADTQYF.

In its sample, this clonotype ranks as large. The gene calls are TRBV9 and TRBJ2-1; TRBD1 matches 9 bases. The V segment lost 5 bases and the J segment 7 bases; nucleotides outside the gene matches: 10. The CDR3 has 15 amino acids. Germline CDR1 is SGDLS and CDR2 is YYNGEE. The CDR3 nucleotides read TGTGCCAGCAGAAGCCCGGGACAGGGTCAGAATGAGCAGTTCTTC. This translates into CASRSPGQGQNEQFF.

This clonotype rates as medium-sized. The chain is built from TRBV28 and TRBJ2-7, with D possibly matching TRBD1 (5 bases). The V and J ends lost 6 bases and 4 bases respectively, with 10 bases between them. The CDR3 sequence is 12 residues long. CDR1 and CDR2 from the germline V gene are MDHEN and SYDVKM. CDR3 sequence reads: CASRSQGYEQYF. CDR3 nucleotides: TGTGCCAGCAGATCCCAGGGTTACGAGCAGTACTTC.

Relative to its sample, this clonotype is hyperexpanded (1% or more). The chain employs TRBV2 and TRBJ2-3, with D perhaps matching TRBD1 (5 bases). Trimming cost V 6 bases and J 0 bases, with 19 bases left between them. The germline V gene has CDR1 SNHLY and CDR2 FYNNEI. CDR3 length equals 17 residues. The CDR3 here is CASSAWAQGVSTDTQYF. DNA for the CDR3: TGTGCCAGCAGCGCATGGGCGCAGGGCGTAAGCACAGATACGCAGTATTTT.

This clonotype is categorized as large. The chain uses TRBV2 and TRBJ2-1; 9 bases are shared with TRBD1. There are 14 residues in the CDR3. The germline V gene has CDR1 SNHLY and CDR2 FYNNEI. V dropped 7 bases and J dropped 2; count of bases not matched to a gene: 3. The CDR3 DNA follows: TGTGCCAGCATTGGGACAGGGACCTACAATGAGCAGTTCTTC. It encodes CASIGTGTYNEQFF.

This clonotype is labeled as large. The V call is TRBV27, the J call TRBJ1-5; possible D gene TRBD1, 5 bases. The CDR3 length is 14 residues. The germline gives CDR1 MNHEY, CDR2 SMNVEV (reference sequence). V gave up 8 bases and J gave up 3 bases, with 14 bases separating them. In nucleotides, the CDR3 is TGTGCCAGCTCCGAACAGGTTACCAATCAGCCCCAGCATTTT. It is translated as CASSEQVTNQPQHF.

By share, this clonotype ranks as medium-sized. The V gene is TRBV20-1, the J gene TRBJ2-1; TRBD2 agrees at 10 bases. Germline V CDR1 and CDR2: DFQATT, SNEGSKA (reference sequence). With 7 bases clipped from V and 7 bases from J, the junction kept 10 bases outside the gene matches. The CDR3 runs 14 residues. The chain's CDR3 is CSVPEAGGGNEQFF. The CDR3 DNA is TGCAGTGTGCCTGAAGCGGGAGGGGGTAATGAGCAGTTCTTC.

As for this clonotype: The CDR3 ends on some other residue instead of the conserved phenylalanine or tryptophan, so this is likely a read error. In DNA form, the CDR3 reads TGTGCCAGCAGCTTTCCGGGGGGACAAGAGACCCAGTACTTA. Translated: CASSFPGGQETQYL. J is TRBJ2-5 and V is TRBV5-6; 7 bases line up with TRBD2. This CDR3 contains 14 residues. In germline, CDR1 is SGHDT, CDR2 YYEEEE. The V and J ends lost 2 bases and 2 bases, in that order; junction bases with no gene match: 3.

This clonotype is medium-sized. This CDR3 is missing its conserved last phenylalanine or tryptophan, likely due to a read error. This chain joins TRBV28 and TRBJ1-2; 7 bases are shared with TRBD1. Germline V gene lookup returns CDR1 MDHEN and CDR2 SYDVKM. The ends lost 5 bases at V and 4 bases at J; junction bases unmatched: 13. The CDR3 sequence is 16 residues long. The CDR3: CASSPSKTGYGYGYTS. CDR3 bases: TGTGCCAGCAGTCCGAGTAAGACAGGGTACGGCTATGGCTACACCTCC.

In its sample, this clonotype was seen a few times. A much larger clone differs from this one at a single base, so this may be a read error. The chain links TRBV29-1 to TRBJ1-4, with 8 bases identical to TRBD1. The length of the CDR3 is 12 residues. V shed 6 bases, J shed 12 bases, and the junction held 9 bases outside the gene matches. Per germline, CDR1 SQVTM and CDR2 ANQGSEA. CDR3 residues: CSVPGGSEELFF. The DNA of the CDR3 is TGCAGCGTCCCAGGGGGCAGCGAAGAACTGTTTTTT.

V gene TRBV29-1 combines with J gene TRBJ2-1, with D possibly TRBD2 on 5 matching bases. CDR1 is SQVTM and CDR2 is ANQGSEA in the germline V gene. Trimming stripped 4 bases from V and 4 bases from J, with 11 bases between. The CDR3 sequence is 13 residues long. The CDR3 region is CSVAEGSYNEQFF. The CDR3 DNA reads TGCAGCGTTGCAGAGGGCTCTTACAATGAGCAGTTCTTC.

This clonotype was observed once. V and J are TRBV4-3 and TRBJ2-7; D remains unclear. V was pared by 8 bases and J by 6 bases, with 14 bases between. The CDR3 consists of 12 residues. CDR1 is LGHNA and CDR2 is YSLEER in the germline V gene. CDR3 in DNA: TGCGCCAGCCAAGTCTTTCCCCGCGAGCAGTACTTC. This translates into CASQVFPREQYF.